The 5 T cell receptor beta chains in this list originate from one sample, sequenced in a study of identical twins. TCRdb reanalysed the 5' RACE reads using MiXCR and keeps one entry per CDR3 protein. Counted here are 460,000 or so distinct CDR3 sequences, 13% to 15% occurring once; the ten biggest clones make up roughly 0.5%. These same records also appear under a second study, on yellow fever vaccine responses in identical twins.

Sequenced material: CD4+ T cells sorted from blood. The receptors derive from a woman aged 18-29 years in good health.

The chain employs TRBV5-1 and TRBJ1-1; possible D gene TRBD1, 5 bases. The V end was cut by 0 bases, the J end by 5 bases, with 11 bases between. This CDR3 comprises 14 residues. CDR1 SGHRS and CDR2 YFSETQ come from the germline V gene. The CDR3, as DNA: TGCGCCAGCAGCTTGGGCAGGGTGGGTACTGAAGCTTTCTTT. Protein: CASSLGRVGTEAFF.

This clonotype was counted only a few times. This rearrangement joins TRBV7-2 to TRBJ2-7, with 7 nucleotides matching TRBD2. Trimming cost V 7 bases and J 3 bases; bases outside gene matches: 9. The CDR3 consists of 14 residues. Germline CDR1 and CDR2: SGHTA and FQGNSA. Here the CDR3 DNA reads TGTGCCAGCAACCGACTAGCAGGAGTCTACGAGCAGTACTTC. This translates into CASNRLAGVYEQYF. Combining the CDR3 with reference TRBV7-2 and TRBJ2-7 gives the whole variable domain GAGVSQSPSNKVTEKGKDVELRCDPISGHTALYWYRQSLGQGLEFLIYFQGNSAPDKSGLPSDRFSAERTGGSVSTLTIQRTQQEDSAVYLCASNRLAGVYEQYFGPGTRLTVT.

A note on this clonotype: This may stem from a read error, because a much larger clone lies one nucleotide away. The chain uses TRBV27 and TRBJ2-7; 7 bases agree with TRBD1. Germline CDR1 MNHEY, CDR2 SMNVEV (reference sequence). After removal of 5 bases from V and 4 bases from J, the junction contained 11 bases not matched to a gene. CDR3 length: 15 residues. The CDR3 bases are TGTGCCAGCAGTGGCCTAGGGACAGCGTCGTACGAGCAGTACTTC. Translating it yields CASSGLGTASYEQYF.

CDR3 amino acids: CASSKGRGRDTQYF. In nucleotides, the CDR3 is TGTGCCAGCAGCAAGGGGAGGGGTCGGGATACGCAGTATTTT. The gene calls are TRBV12-3 or TRBV12-4 and TRBJ2-3; 7 positions match TRBD2. With 6 bases clipped from V and 6 bases from J, the junction kept 9 bases outside the gene matches. This CDR3 has 14 residues.

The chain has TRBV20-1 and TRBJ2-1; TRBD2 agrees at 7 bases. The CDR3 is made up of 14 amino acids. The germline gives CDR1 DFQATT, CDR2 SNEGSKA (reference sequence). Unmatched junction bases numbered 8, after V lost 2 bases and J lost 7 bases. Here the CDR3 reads CSARLAAKPNEQFF. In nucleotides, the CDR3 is TGCAGTGCTAGACTAGCGGCTAAACCTAATGAGCAGTTCTTC.